The next 16 T cell receptor beta chains were all read from a single sample in a study of blood T cells in healthy people across ages. PCR was performed a second time for about 7 to 12 cycles using a sample-barcoded 5' primer and a J-beta primer mix. TCRdb re-called the 5' RACE reads through MiXCR, storing one row per CDR3 protein. The sample records 2 million or so distinct CDR3 sequences, around half being singletons. Sequencing was done on a sample of blood. Source of these receptors: a woman aged 40 to 50 in good health.

To note about this clonotype: At one boundary the junction diverges from the germline segment, which might be a read error. The chain joins TRBV7-2 to TRBJ2-3; the D gene is possibly TRBD2 (7 bases). The germline V gene has CDR1 SGHTA and CDR2 FQGNSA. CDR3 length equals 17 residues. The CDR3: CASSPSLRGGGTDAQYF. CDR3 coding DNA: TGTGCCAGCAGCCCCTCCCTTAGGGGCGGGGGCACAGATGCGCAGTATTTT.

V usage is TRBV4-3 and J usage is TRBJ1-6; 8 bases are shared with TRBD1. This CDR3 spans 16 amino acids. Trimming at V came to 2 bases and at J to 6 bases, leaving 6 bases not matched to a gene. Germline V gene lookup returns CDR1 LGHNA and CDR2 YSLEER. Here the CDR3 reads CASSQRRQGPNSPLHF. As DNA, the CDR3 is TGCGCCAGCAGCCAACGCCGACAGGGGCCTAATTCACCCCTCCACTTT.

The chain couples TRBV7-8 to TRBJ1-2, with a weak D call TRBD1 (6 bases). Germline V gene lookup returns CDR1 SGHVS and CDR2 FQNEAQ. This CDR3 region has 15 residues. Trimming took off 5 bases at V and 0 bases at J, with 13 bases between the two ends. CDR3 residues: CASSPRDNTNYGYTF. CDR3 bases: TGTGCCAGCAGCCCCCGGGACAACACTAACTATGGCTACACCTTC.

The gene calls are TRBV7-9 and TRBJ1-2; possibly TRBD1 for D (5 bases). Germline loops: CDR1 SEHNR, CDR2 FQNEAQ (reference sequence). Trimming pared 4 bases from V and 1 base from J, leaving 22 bases between. CDR3 length equals 18 residues. As DNA, the CDR3 is TGTGCCAGCAGCTCCCACGGCCGGGACGGAGCAAATAACTATGGCTACACCTTC. Its protein is CASSSHGRDGANNYGYTF.

This chain links TRBV20-1 with TRBJ2-1; 10 bases agree with TRBD1. The trim removed 4 bases at V and 7 bases at J, leaving 7 bases unmatched. Germline lookup yields CDR1 DFQATT and CDR2 SNEGSKA (reference sequence). The CDR3 sequence is 14 residues long. In DNA, the CDR3 is TGCAGTGCTAAGACAGGGGGCGATGGAAATGAGCAGTTCTTC. It specifies CSAKTGGDGNEQFF.

This CDR3 reads CASSPATVWSNYGYTF. The DNA for the CDR3 is TGTGCCAGCAGCCCGGCGACAGTTTGGTCTAACTATGGCTACACCTTC. The rearrangement links TRBV27 to TRBJ1-2; the D gene is possibly TRBD1 (5 bases). Deletions cut 6 bases from V and 0 bases from J, with 17 bases between. This CDR3 comprises 16 residues. Germline loops: CDR1 MNHEY, CDR2 SMNVEV (reference sequence).

V is TRBV7-2 and J is TRBJ1-2, with 10 bases aligning to TRBD1. Germline CDR1 SGHTA, CDR2 FQGNSA. V shed 5 bases and J 4 bases; nucleotides not matched to a gene: 10. This CDR3 is built from 16 residues. The DNA for the CDR3 is TGTGCCAGCAGCGAGGCCGGGACAGGGGCTCGCTATGGCTACACCTTC. Encoded protein: CASSEAGTGARYGYTF.

This chain uses TRBV10-3 with TRBJ2-5; 7 bases fit TRBD1. The germline V gene has CDR1 ENHRY and CDR2 SYGVKD. J was trimmed by 1 base and V by 6 bases; bases with no gene match: 5. The CDR3 contains 14 residues. The CDR3 sequence: CAISRQGFQETQYF. DNA of the CDR3: TGTGCCATCAGCCGACAGGGTTTCCAAGAGACCCAGTACTTC.

The chain has TRBV10-3 and TRBJ2-3, with TRBD2 identical over 10 bases. The CDR3 runs 16 residues. The V segment lost 2 bases and the J segment 0 bases; nucleotides outside the gene matches: 2. The germline V gene encodes CDR1 ENHRY and CDR2 SYGVKD. The CDR3 DNA reads TGTGCCATCAGTGAGCTAGCGGGGGCCAGCACAGATACGCAGTATTTT. Residues: CAISELAGASTDTQYF.

V and J are TRBV5-1 and TRBJ1-6; D is unresolved. The V gene lost 0 bases and the J gene lost 10 bases, with 11 bases spanning the gap. Germline V gives CDR1 SGHRS, CDR2 YFSETQ. The CDR3 is 14 amino acids. CDR3 nucleotides: TGCGCCAGCAGCTTGGACAGTGAGCAATCACCCCTCCACTTT. This gives the protein CASSLDSEQSPLHF. The full variable domain, in which reference TRBV5-1 and TRBJ1-6 provide the parts outside the CDR3, is KAGVTQTPRYLIKTRGQQVTLSCSPISGHRSVSWYQQTPGQGLQFLFEYFSETQRNKGNFPGRFSGRQFSNSRSEMNVSTLELGDSALYLCASSLDSEQSPLHFGNGTRLTVT.

The rearrangement uses TRBV5-8 and TRBJ2-3; 9 positions match TRBD2. The CDR3 consists of 17 residues. The ends lost 0 bases at V and 0 bases at J; junction bases unmatched: 5. Germline lookup yields CDR1 SGHTS and CDR2 YDEGEE. Here the CDR3 reads CASSLGASGESTDTQYF. The CDR3 nucleotides are TGTGCCAGCAGCTTGGGGGCTAGCGGGGAGAGCACAGATACGCAGTATTTT.

The rearrangement links TRBV29-1 to TRBJ2-1; D possibly corresponds to TRBD2 (5 bases). Trimming cost V 4 bases and J 10 bases, with 23 bases left between them. Germline V gives CDR1 SQVTM, CDR2 ANQGSEA. This CDR3 contains 15 residues. In DNA form, the CDR3 reads TGCAGCGTTGGAGGGCCCCTAGGCCTCGCGGTCGAGCAGTTCTTC. It encodes CSVGGPLGLAVEQFF.

J is TRBJ1-5 and V is TRBV28; D remains unclear. Trimming removed 4 bases at V and 5 bases at J, with 12 bases between. The CDR3 has 14 amino acids. CDR1 and CDR2 from the germline V gene are MDHEN and SYDVKM. CDR3 coding DNA: TGTGCCAGCAGTTCGTATGGGAGGGATCAGCCCCAGCATTTT. Amino acid sequence: CASSSYGRDQPQHF. The entire variable domain, with the rest obtained from reference TRBV28 and TRBJ1-5, is as follows: DVKVTQSSRYLVKRTGEKVFLECVQDMDHENMFWYRQDPGLGLRLIYFSYDVKMKEKGDIPEGYSVSREKKERFSLILESASTNQTSMYLCASSSYGRDQPQHFGDGTRLSIL.

The chain joins TRBV10-3 to TRBJ2-3, with D possibly TRBD2 on 5 matching bases. The CDR3 contains 16 residues. The germline V gene has CDR1 ENHRY and CDR2 SYGVKD. Trimming pared 2 bases from V and 2 bases from J, leaving 14 bases between. The CDR3 DNA is TGTGCCATCAGTGAGCACAGCGCGGGTCTCACAGATACGCAGTATTTT. It is translated as CAISEHSAGLTDTQYF.

This clonotype has only a few counts. The chain has TRBV7-2 and TRBJ2-5; 9 positions agree with TRBD1. The CDR3 contains 16 residues. With V trimmed by 5 bases and J by 3 bases, 10 bases remained unmatched. Germline V gives CDR1 SGHTA, CDR2 FQGNSA. For the CDR3, the DNA is TGTGCCAGCAGCGCCTTGACAGGGGGAGGGAAAGAGACCCAGTACTTC. This sequence encodes CASSALTGGGKETQYF.

The genes are TRBV12-3 or TRBV12-4 and TRBJ2-7; no clear D gene. The CDR3 is made up of 12 amino acids. Deletions cut 6 bases from V and 4 bases from J, with 10 bases between. CDR3 sequence reads: CASRAMGYEQYF. The CDR3 DNA sequence: TGTGCCAGCAGGGCCATGGGGTACGAGCAGTACTTC.